The subject of this entry is one T cell receptor beta chain. The antigen is unknown. The data were obtained in a study of Ad26.COV2.S vaccination and SARS-CoV-2 variants. Whole-study results and caveats: Total T cell responses, in the TCR breadth and depth analyses, may have been underestimated.

V gave up 1 base and J gave up 0 bases, with 13 bases separating them. Looked up from germline, CDR1 is LGHDT and CDR2 is YNNKEL (reference sequence). CDR3 length: 17 residues. The method was immunoSEQ multiplex PCR; TCRdb's version includes in-frame clones alone and lacks a portion of them. The repertoire holds some 390,000 clones, roughly 90% seen once, with around 1.8% in the top ten. Treatment given: some 19 received Ad26.COV2.S at low or high dose, single or two shots; a few received placebo; per-sample allocation not given. Sampling happened 63 days after the first vaccine or placebo injection. This vaccine is an Ad26 vector that expresses the Wuhan-strain SARS-CoV-2 spike.

The chain uses TRBV3-1 (or the pseudogene TRBV3-2) and TRBJ2-4; D uncertain. The TCR originated in a person between 18 and 60 years old who received the Ad26.COV2.S COVID-19 vaccine or a placebo. Sequenced material: peripheral blood, taken in a trial of Ad26.COV2.S vaccine versus placebo. The CDR3 reads CASSQGAVYLAKNIQYF. The CDR3 DNA follows: TGTGCCAGCAGCCAAGGGGCGGTGTATCTAGCCAAAAACATTCAGTACTTC.